These 20 T cell receptor beta chains originate from one sample sequenced in a study of early stage breast cancer tumors. The protocol was immunoSEQ multiplex PCR, while the TCRdb copy is restricted to in-frame clones and leaves out a portion. The sample has 25,000 to 30,000 clones; less than 75% are singletons. Sample: breast tumor tissue. These receptors all come from a person aged 45 to 60 with breast cancer.

This clone is medium-sized (0.01 to 0.1%) within its sample. The CDR3 is CASSFSGSNADTQYF. In DNA, the CDR3 is TGTGCCAGCAGTTTTAGCGGGAGTAACGCAGATACGCAGTATTTT. V usage is TRBV28 and J usage is TRBJ2-3, with 9 bases matching TRBD2. The ends lost 3 bases at V and 4 bases at J; junction bases unmatched: 5. The CDR3 extends over 15 amino acids. The germline V gene has CDR1 MDHEN and CDR2 SYDVKM.

This clone has just one count. The V and J genes are TRBV9 and TRBJ2-1, with TRBD2 matching 7 bases. CDR1 and CDR2 from the germline V gene are SGDLS and YYNGEE. V lost 2 bases to trimming and J lost 7 bases; unmatched junction nucleotides: 12. The CDR3 is 16 residues long. In nucleotides, the CDR3 is TGTGCCAGCAGCGTTTCAGCGGGAAAGAATACAAATGAGCAGTTCTTC. It translates to CASSVSAGKNTNEQFF.

V usage is TRBV5-4 and J usage is TRBJ2-2; 7 bases are shared with TRBD2. The length of the CDR3 is 17 residues. Germline loops: CDR1 SGHNT, CDR2 YYREEE (reference sequence). The trim removed 4 bases at V and 1 base at J, leaving 10 bases unmatched. CDR3 nucleotide sequence: TGTGCCAGCAGCCCCGCGGTAGGCGGGAGGAACACCGGGGAGCTGTTTTTT. Translating gives CASSPAVGGRNTGELFF. Together with reference TRBV5-4 and TRBJ2-2, the CDR3 gives the full variable domain: ETGVTQSPTHLIKTRGQQVTLRCSSQSGHNTVSWYQQALGQGPQFIFQYYREEENGRGNFPPRFSGLQFPNYSSELNVNALELDDSALYLCASSPAVGGRNTGELFFGEGSRLTVL.

The table lists this clone with a few counts. At one of its ends the junction is not consistent with the germline gene, which may arise from a read error. The chain recombines TRBV7-7 with TRBJ2-3, with 8 nucleotides matching TRBD2. CDR1 and CDR2 from the germline V gene are SSHAT and FNYEAQ (reference sequence). This CDR3 is built from 15 residues. CDR3 in DNA: TGTGCTAGCAGCCCAGTCCCAGCGGGAGTAGATACGCAGTATTTT. Translation gives CASSPVPAGVDTQYF.

Here the CDR3 DNA reads TGTGCCAGCACGGAACTAGAGACCCAGTACTTC. Protein product: CASTELETQYF. The V call is TRBV2, the J call TRBJ2-5; D unclear. This CDR3 is built from 11 residues. Germline CDR1 reads SNHLY; CDR2 reads FYNNEI. Trimming pared 7 bases from V and 4 bases from J, leaving 7 bases between.

The genes are TRBV6-1 and TRBJ1-2, with TRBD1 identical over 10 bases. CDR1 and CDR2 from the germline V gene are MNHNS and SASEGT. V trimming: 4 bases; J trimming: 9 bases; junction bases outside the gene matches: 11. The CDR3 spans 15 residues. The CDR3 region is CASSGAGTGALSYTF. The DNA of the CDR3 is TGTGCCAGCAGTGGGGCCGGGACAGGGGCTTTGAGCTACACCTTC.

The chain combines TRBV19 with TRBJ1-6; D uncertain. The V end was cut by 7 bases, the J end by 3 bases, with 10 bases between. Germline CDR1 and CDR2: LNHDA and SQIVND (reference sequence). CDR3 length: 14 amino acids. CDR3 residues: CASTTADYNSPLHF. CDR3 nucleotide sequence: TGTGCCAGTACCACTGCAGACTATAATTCACCCCTCCACTTT.

The rearrangement links TRBV2 to TRBJ2-7; 11 nucleotides match TRBD2. Trimming removed 5 bases from V and 5 bases from J; junction bases left unmatched: 8. CDR1 and CDR2 from the germline V gene are SNHLY and FYNNEI. CDR3 length: 15 amino acids. The CDR3 bases are TGTGCCAGCAGTAAGAGGACTAGCGGGTACAACGAGCAGTACTTC. It specifies CASSKRTSGYNEQYF.

The chain employs TRBV18 and TRBJ1-2; possible D gene TRBD1, 5 bases. Germline assignment: CDR1 KGHSH and CDR2 LQKENI. V lost 2 bases to trimming and J lost 4 bases, with 17 bases between them. The CDR3 is 16 amino acids. The CDR3 loop reads CASSPGEGSGPYGYTF. As DNA, the CDR3 is TGTGCCAGCTCACCAGGAGAGGGGTCGGGGCCCTATGGCTACACCTTC.

This clone was seen only a few times. V gene TRBV7-2 combines with J gene TRBJ2-2; possibly TRBD2 for D (5 bases). CDR3 length: 14 amino acids. The ends were cut back, 0 bases at V and 3 bases at J, with 5 bases in the middle. Germline CDR1 SGHTA, CDR2 FQGNSA. The CDR3 protein is CASSLARDTGELFF. CDR3 in DNA: TGTGCCAGCAGCTTAGCGCGGGACACCGGGGAGCTGTTTTTT.

This clone was picked up a small number of times. This rearrangement joins TRBV7-9 to TRBJ2-5; TRBD2 agrees at 7 bases. This CDR3 is 16 amino acids long. CDR1 and CDR2 (germline): SEHNR, FQNEAQ (reference sequence). The junction had 8 bases not matched to a gene; V was cut back by 0 bases and J by 4 bases. The CDR3 spells CASSLASGGRGETQYF. Here the CDR3 DNA reads TGTGCCAGCAGCTTAGCATCGGGCGGGAGAGGAGAGACCCAGTACTTC.

The rearrangement uses TRBV19 and TRBJ2-2, with D possibly matching TRBD2 (6 bases). The CDR3 has 14 amino acids. V was pared by 9 bases and J by 2 bases, with 13 bases between. CDR1 and CDR2 (germline): LNHDA, SQIVND (reference sequence). The CDR3 nucleotides are TGTGCCAGCGACACGGGGGTAAACACCGGGGAGCTGTTTTTT. Amino acid sequence: CASDTGVNTGELFF.

V gene TRBV25-1 combines with J gene TRBJ2-4; 8 nucleotides line up with TRBD1. CDR1 and CDR2 (germline): MGHDK, SYGVNS. The CDR3 is made up of 14 amino acids. With V trimmed by 3 bases and J by 6 bases, 4 bases remained unmatched. DNA for the CDR3: TGTGCCAGCAGTGATTCAGGGGGCAGAAACATTCAGTACTTC. Protein sequence: CASSDSGGRNIQYF.

This clone has just a few counts. The chain carries TRBV10-3 and TRBJ2-1, with unresolved D. The V gene lost 2 bases and the J gene lost 7 bases, with 9 bases spanning the gap. The CDR3 is 13 residues long. Germline-derived CDR1 and CDR2 are ENHRY and SYGVKD. CDR3 loop: CAISELSRNEQFF. The CDR3 DNA sequence: TGTGCCATCAGTGAGCTGTCCCGAAATGAGCAGTTCTTC.

The chain has TRBV5-6 and TRBJ2-7; D is tentatively TRBD1 or TRBD2 (5 bases each). This CDR3 spans 14 amino acids. Trimming shortened V by 4 bases and J by 0 bases, and 11 bases separated the two germline ends. The germline CDR1 and CDR2 sequences are SGHDT and YYEEEE. CDR3 in DNA: TGTGCCAGCAGCCTGGGGACGGTCTCCTACGAGCAGTACTTC. It codes for CASSLGTVSYEQYF.

The rearrangement links TRBV27 to TRBJ2-7; a possible D gene is TRBD2 (6 bases). V was cut by 6 bases and J by 0 bases, with 15 bases left in between. The CDR3 has 15 amino acids. Germline V gene data show CDR1 as MNHEY and CDR2 as SMNVEV (reference sequence). CDR3 nucleotide sequence: TGTGCCAGCAGGAGGGACTCTCAGAGCTCCTACGAGCAGTACTTC. Translation gives CASRRDSQSSYEQYF.

The chain has TRBV7-9 and TRBJ1-4; unclear D gene. Germline loops: CDR1 SEHNR, CDR2 FQNEAQ (reference sequence). The CDR3 totals 17 residues. The germline V and J ends were trimmed by 1 base and 0 bases, with 12 bases remaining between them. CDR3 in amino acids: CASSLGPTGATNEKLFF. As DNA, the CDR3 is TGTGCCAGCAGCTTAGGCCCTACTGGGGCAACTAATGAAAAACTGTTTTTT.

The table lists this clone with a few counts. The chain couples TRBV2 to TRBJ2-1, with 7 bases matching TRBD2. With 6 bases clipped from V and 10 bases from J, the junction kept 6 bases outside the gene matches. The CDR3 spans 12 residues. The germline CDR1 and CDR2 sequences are SNHLY and FYNNEI. The CDR3 region is CASRGLSGEQFF. The CDR3 bases are TGTGCCAGCAGGGGACTATCCGGCGAGCAGTTCTTC.

The rearrangement uses TRBV6-5 and TRBJ2-1; D is unresolved. Germline V CDR1 and CDR2: MNHEY, SVGAGI. V lost 7 bases to trimming and J lost 9 bases, with 10 bases between them. The CDR3 is 11 amino acids. CDR3 sequence reads: CASTNTAEQFF. The CDR3 DNA reads TGTGCCAGCACCAATACAGCTGAGCAGTTCTTC.

The J gene is TRBJ2-2, the V gene TRBV6-4; maybe TRBD2 (6 bases). Germline CDR1 reads MRHNA; CDR2 reads SNTAGT. V was shortened by 6 bases and J by 6 bases, with 20 bases between the two germline ends. This CDR3 spans 16 amino acids. The CDR3 here is CASSPQGGIAAGELFF. The CDR3 DNA follows: TGTGCCAGCAGCCCCCAGGGCGGGATAGCCGCCGGGGAGCTGTTTTTT.